This T cell receptor beta chain was found in a study of blood T cell repertoires in COVID-19. Sequenced by immunoSEQ multiplex PCR; TCRdb stores in-frame clones only, minus some. The profile shows about 280,000 clones, around 93% of them singletons. Before they entered the study, exposed participants had met a COVID-19 case within 2 weeks. What was sequenced was PBMCs or T cells enriched from blood (not recorded which). This TCR came from a man in his forties who had been exposed to COVID-19.

The CDR3 DNA is TGTGCCAGCTCACCATATTTTCTTAGTGAGCAGTTCTTC. Its protein is CASSPYFLSEQFF. The V and J genes are TRBV18 and TRBJ2-1; D remains unclear. Germline-derived CDR1 and CDR2 are KGHSH and LQKENI. CDR3 length: 13 amino acids. Between the trimmed V and J ends, which lost 2 bases and 9 bases, there was a span of 11 bases. Filled out from reference TRBV18 and TRBJ2-1, the complete variable domain reads NAGVMQNPRHLVRRRGQEARLRCSPMKGHSHVYWYRQLPEEGLKFMVYLQKENIIDESGMPKERFSAEFPKEGPSILRIQQVVRGDSAAYFCASSPYFLSEQFFGPGTRLTVL.